This T cell receptor beta chain is drawn from a study of cytomegalovirus exposure and HLA in healthy donors. Broader study findings: An analysis was carried out later, and it reportedly showed fewer N-insertions in an Asian-associated ancestry cluster than the roughly 670-donor mean.

V lost 5 bases, J lost 0 bases, and 12 bases stayed unmatched. This CDR3 comprises 19 residues. The germline V gene encodes CDR1 LNHNV and CDR2 YYDKDF (reference sequence). Use of 60 Vbeta and 13 Jbeta primers characterized the PCR. TCRdb keeps only in-frame clones here, not all; method: immunoSEQ multiplex PCR. Here the sample spans some 180,000 clones, 75% to 85% being singletons. With regard to this clone: The antigen remains unidentified.

This TCR derives from a man between 18 and 29 years old in good health and CMV-seronegative. This sequence joins TRBV15 and TRBJ2-6; 8 positions agree with TRBD1. The sequencing input was PBMCs. CDR3 coding DNA: TGTGCCACCAGCGGGGGGAACCGGGACAGGCTCTCTGGGGCCAACGTCCTGACTTTC. As protein: CATSGGNRDRLSGANVLTF.